This T cell receptor (beta chain) was retrieved from a study of blood T cell repertoires in COVID-19. With 3 bases removed from V and 5 bases from J, the gap between germline ends came to 14 bases. The germline V gene has CDR1 GTSNPN and CDR2 SVGIG (reference sequence). The CDR3 covers 13 residues. Only in-frame clones appear in the TCRdb table, and some are missing; sequencing was by immunoSEQ multiplex PCR. The sample holds roughly 570,000 clones, roughly nine tenths seen once. Sequencing was done on a sample of peripheral blood. J is TRBJ2-7 and V is TRBV30, with D hard to call. This TCR derives from a woman between 45 and 60 years old with COVID-19, enrolled during active disease. CDR3 sequence (DNA): TGTGCCTGGAGCCCCTTCTTCCCTAACGAGCAGTACTTC. This encodes CAWSPFFPNEQYF.